Below are 24 T cell receptor beta chains sequenced from a single sample in a study of breast tumors, draining lymph nodes, adjacent tissues. Via MiXCR, TCRdb re-called the multiplex PCR reads, giving one row per CDR3 protein. The table includes approximately 130,000 distinct CDR3 sequences, 21% detected once. Breast cancer patients provided tissue from their axillary draining lymph nodes. The sequenced sample consisted of axillary lymph node tissue. Every receptor here comes from a female donor with breast cancer. Some clones in this sample may be carry-over from other donors' samples.

This clonotype was found many times. The chain joins TRBV6-1 to TRBJ2-3; TRBD2 aligns across 7 bases. With 1 base clipped from V and 2 bases from J, the junction kept 6 bases outside the gene matches. Germline V gene lookup returns CDR1 MNHNS and CDR2 SASEGT. The CDR3 extends over 16 amino acids. The CDR3 region has the DNA TGTGCCAGCAGTGAAGGTCTAGCGGCACCCACAGATACGCAGTATTTT. Translated: CASSEGLAAPTDTQYF.

The sample holds many counts of this clonotype. The chain joins TRBV9 to TRBJ2-1, with D hard to call. Germline V CDR1 and CDR2: SGDLS, YYNGEE. The CDR3 is made up of 15 amino acids. V lost 0 bases and J lost 0, with 7 bases in between. The chain's CDR3 is CASSVGRLSYNEQFF. DNA for the CDR3: TGTGCCAGCAGCGTAGGGCGACTCTCCTACAATGAGCAGTTCTTC.

The table lists this clonotype with many counts. The V and J genes are TRBV4-2 and TRBJ2-3; D unresolved. The V and J ends lost 1 base and 2 bases respectively, with 7 bases between them. CDR3 size: 14 residues. CDR1 and CDR2 (germline): LGHNA, YNFKEQ. The CDR3 DNA follows: TGTGCCAGCAGCCAAGCAGGATACACAGATACGCAGTATTTT. Its translation: CASSQAGYTDTQYF.

This clonotype was seen only a few times. This chain joins TRBV24-1 and TRBJ2-5; D may correspond to TRBD1 or TRBD2 (7 bases each). The ends were cut back, 4 bases at V and 7 bases at J, with 9 bases in the middle. This CDR3 has 12 residues. Germline V gene sequence: CDR1 KGHDR, CDR2 SFDVKD. This chain's CDR3 is CATSDRGGTQYF. DNA of the CDR3: TGTGCCACCAGTGACAGGGGGGGGACCCAGTACTTC.

The chain combines TRBV10-3 with TRBJ1-1; tentative D call: TRBD1 (6 bases). This CDR3 comprises 13 residues. The V end was cut by 2 bases, the J end by 11 bases, with 15 bases between. Germline V gene sequence: CDR1 ENHRY, CDR2 SYGVKD. This chain's CDR3 is CAISEMGGGEAFF. CDR3 sequence (DNA): TGTGCCATCAGTGAGATGGGGGGCGGAGAGGCTTTCTTT.

J is TRBJ1-2 and V is TRBV28; D remains ambiguous. This CDR3 comprises 14 residues. Germline values: CDR1 MDHEN, CDR2 SYDVKM. Trimming took 10 bases from V and 7 from J, leaving 22 bases between them. The CDR3 sequence is CAIQRTPALFGYTF. CDR3 sequence (DNA): TGTGCCATCCAAAGAACTCCCGCCCTCTTTGGCTACACCTTC.

This clonotype has more than one count but fewer than ten. This chain joins TRBV18 and TRBJ2-5; the match to TRBD2 covers 13 bases. V shed 6 bases, J shed 4 bases, and the junction held 5 bases outside the gene matches. The CDR3 runs 15 residues. Germline CDR1 reads KGHSH; CDR2 reads LQKENI. CDR3 amino acids: CASSRLAGGSETQYF. The CDR3 DNA sequence: TGTGCCAGCTCGCGACTAGCGGGAGGCTCAGAGACCCAGTACTTC.

This clonotype was counted many times. The chain couples TRBV7-8 to TRBJ2-5; D ambiguous. CDR1 is SGHVS and CDR2 is FQNEAQ in the germline V gene. Between the trimmed V and J ends, which lost 5 bases and 4 bases, there was a span of 5 bases. The CDR3 loop spans 11 amino acids. CDR3 region: CASSAAETQYF. Here the CDR3 DNA reads TGTGCCAGCAGCGCCGCAGAGACCCAGTACTTC.

The J gene is TRBJ1-2, the V gene TRBV12-3 or TRBV12-4; D uncertain. Trimming took 5 bases from V and 8 from J, leaving 15 bases between them. The CDR3 runs 13 residues. CDR3 protein: CASSPQGITGYTF. In nucleotides, the CDR3 is TGTGCCAGCAGTCCTCAAGGGATAACCGGCTACACCTTC.

In this sample, this clonotype turned up many times. The chain joins TRBV18 to TRBJ2-7; a weak D match, TRBD2 (5 bases). Germline CDR1 and CDR2: KGHSH and LQKENI. This CDR3 is 11 amino acids long. V was trimmed by 2 bases and J by 7 bases, leaving 6 bases between them. The CDR3, as DNA: TGTGCCAGCTCACCAGGGGAGGAGCAGTACTTC. Protein sequence: CASSPGEEQYF.

Regarding this clonotype: Just one base apart from a much larger clone, this may be a read error. The chain carries TRBV6-1 and TRBJ2-5, with TRBD1 matching over 9 bases. CDR1 and CDR2 (germline): MNHNS, SASEGT. The CDR3 has 15 residues. CDR3 in amino acids: CASSDDRGAGETQCF. CDR3 DNA sequence: TGTGCCAGCAGTGACGACAGGGGGGCGGGCGAGACCCAGTGCTTC.

This clonotype was detected a few times. A much larger clone differs from this one at a single base, so this may be a read error. The genes are TRBV20-1 and TRBJ2-5, with 9 bases matching TRBD2. V gave up 1 base and J gave up 7 bases; unmatched junction bases: 10. This CDR3 is built from 15 residues. From germline, CDR1 is DFQATT and CDR2 SNEGSKA (reference sequence). In DNA, the CDR3 is TGCAGTGCTAGAGTGGGTGCGGGGGGGGAGGGGACCCAGTACTTC. This codes for CSARVGAGGEGTQYF.

This clonotype was detected a few times. The chain carries TRBV28 and TRBJ2-7; D possibly matches TRBD1 or TRBD2 (6 bases each). Germline values: CDR1 MDHEN, CDR2 SYDVKM. Trimming left V 8 bases short and J 4 bases short, with 18 bases between. The CDR3 runs 14 residues. In DNA, the CDR3 is TGTGCCAGCGGCCTGGGGGGCAGATCATACGAGCAGTACTTC. Its protein product is CASGLGGRSYEQYF.

The table lists this clonotype with many counts. The chain carries TRBV20-1 and TRBJ1-2, with D possibly being TRBD1 (5 bases). V lost 5 bases, J lost 6 bases, and 25 bases lay in between. The CDR3 is made up of 16 amino acids. CDR1 is DFQATT, CDR2 SNEGSKA, per germline (reference sequence). This chain's CDR3 is CSAAPDGGSDQDGYTF. The CDR3, as DNA: TGCAGTGCTGCCCCCGACGGGGGGAGCGATCAGGATGGCTACACCTTC.

As concerns this clonotype: The CDR3 carries no conserved terminal phenylalanine or tryptophan, so it likely arises from a read error. J is TRBJ1-2 and V is TRBV28, with a weak D call TRBD1 (6 bases). This CDR3 spans 13 amino acids. Germline CDR1 is MDHEN and CDR2 is SYDVKM. V gave up 6 bases and J gave up 4 bases, with 12 bases separating them. The CDR3, as DNA: TGTGCCAGCAGCAAAGGGGGTGGCTATGGCTACACCCTC. Protein sequence: CASSKGGGYGYTL.

This clonotype was detected a few times. V gene TRBV28 combines with J gene TRBJ2-4; tentative D call: TRBD2 (5 bases). The CDR3 spans 15 residues. Looked up from germline, CDR1 is MDHEN and CDR2 is SYDVKM. Trimming cost V 11 bases and J 0 bases, with 17 bases left between them. This chain's CDR3 is CAASGSALAKNIQYF. In nucleotides, the CDR3 is TGTGCCGCATCGGGGAGCGCCCTAGCCAAAAACATTCAGTACTTC.

The V gene is TRBV28, the J gene TRBJ2-3; tentatively, D is TRBD2 (7 bases). The germline V gene encodes CDR1 MDHEN and CDR2 SYDVKM. The ends were cut back, 4 bases at V and 1 base at J, with 21 bases in the middle. The CDR3 has 18 amino acids. The CDR3 DNA follows: TGTGCCAGCAGTTGGGGAGGGGGTTTTTACGGAGGCACAGATACGCAGTATTTT. Its translation is CASSWGGGFYGGTDTQYF. The full variable domain, with the rest looked up from reference TRBV28 and TRBJ2-3, is DVKVTQSSRYLVKRTGEKVFLECVQDMDHENMFWYRQDPGLGLRLIYFSYDVKMKEKGDIPEGYSVSREKKERFSLILESASTNQTSMYLCASSWGGGFYGGTDTQYFGPGTRLTVL.

This clonotype was seen at least ten times. CDR3 nucleotides: TGCGCCAGCAGTGATTTCAGGGGCCGGTTTGGGGAGACCCAGTACTTC. This translates into CASSDFRGRFGETQYF. This chain joins TRBV10-2 and TRBJ2-5; the D gene is possibly TRBD1 (6 bases). Germline CDR1 is WSHSY and CDR2 is SAAADI. V gave up 3 bases and J gave up 5 bases, with 19 bases separating them. The CDR3 consists of 16 residues.

V usage is TRBV28 and J usage is TRBJ2-1; 10 bases are a match to TRBD1. Trimming at V came to 4 bases and at J to 3 bases, leaving 9 bases not matched to a gene. Germline V CDR1 and CDR2: MDHEN, SYDVKM. CDR3 length: 17 residues. The CDR3 region has the DNA TGTGCCAGCAGTTATAGCCGATGGGACAGGGGCTACAATGAGCAGTTCTTC. Encoded protein: CASSYSRWDRGYNEQFF. The full variable domain, completed using reference TRBV28 and TRBJ2-1, is DVKVTQSSRYLVKRTGEKVFLECVQDMDHENMFWYRQDPGLGLRLIYFSYDVKMKEKGDIPEGYSVSREKKERFSLILESASTNQTSMYLCASSYSRWDRGYNEQFFGPGTRLTVL.

There are many counts of this clonotype. This chain connects TRBV11-2 to TRBJ2-7; the D is unclear. The CDR3 is made up of 13 amino acids. CDR1 is SGHAT, CDR2 FQNNGV, per germline. The V gene lost 1 base and the J gene lost 3 bases, with 7 bases spanning the gap. CDR3 protein: CASSLVSIYEQYF. The CDR3 DNA sequence: TGTGCCAGCAGCTTAGTCTCTATCTACGAGCAGTACTTC.

At least ten counts were recorded for this clonotype. The chain combines TRBV20-1 with TRBJ2-7; 7 positions match TRBD2. The CDR3 spans 13 residues. After removal of 3 bases from V and 3 bases from J, the junction contained 5 bases not matched to a gene. Germline assignment: CDR1 DFQATT and CDR2 SNEGSKA (reference sequence). The CDR3: CSASTPGGYEQYF. The CDR3 nucleotides are TGCAGTGCTAGTACCCCGGGGGGCTACGAGCAGTACTTC.

This clonotype was observed at least ten times. The gene calls are TRBV11-2 and TRBJ2-7, with 8 bases that match TRBD2. From germline, CDR1 is SGHAT and CDR2 FQNNGV. The CDR3 spans 16 residues. V shed 1 base and J 7 bases; nucleotides not matched to a gene: 12. CDR3 amino acids: CASSLVFLAGSGEQYF. Written as DNA, the CDR3 is TGTGCCAGCAGCTTAGTATTTTTAGCGGGATCGGGGGAGCAGTACTTC.

This clonotype was seen many times. The chain couples TRBV20-1 to TRBJ2-7, with D hard to call. CDR3 length: 13 amino acids. Trimming left V 5 bases short and J 4 bases short, with 15 bases between. Germline CDR1 and CDR2: DFQATT and SNEGSKA (reference sequence). DNA of the CDR3: TGCAGTGCTCGGGCCCCCAACAATTACGAGCAGTACTTC. Translation: CSARAPNNYEQYF.

This clonotype was observed many times. This sequence joins TRBV27 and TRBJ1-5; 10 nucleotides align to TRBD1. The ends lost 6 bases at V and 7 bases at J; junction bases unmatched: 3. The CDR3 covers 13 residues. Germline loops: CDR1 MNHEY, CDR2 SMNVEV (reference sequence). The CDR3 DNA reads TGTGCCAGCAGCGGACAGGGGGTGCAGCCCCAGCATTTT. Translating gives CASSGQGVQPQHF.